The rows below give T cell receptor beta chains drawn from one sample of a study of T cells in Graves' hyperthyroidism and ophthalmopathy. MiXCR, applied by TCRdb to the multiplex PCR reads, yields one record per CDR3 protein. The top ten hold roughly 25% of the sample, which has about 350,000 distinct CDR3 sequences, approximately 14% seen once. The sample was blood. The origin of the receptors is a woman aged 25 to 45 with Graves' hyperthyroidism. The CDR3 runs from the conserved cysteine through the conserved F or W. The order of the fields is J gene, clone size, V gene, D gene, CDR3 DNA, CDR3 protein. A D gene is named only where the DNA matches it firmly. The size of a clone is reported for some rows only, either as once, few or many, or as a class for expanded clones.

>TRBJ2-1|many|TRBV7-6|.
TGTGCCAGCAGCTTAGCTGTGAGGGCCCGGGAGCAGTTCTTC
CASSLAVRAREQFF
>TRBJ2-5|many|TRBV6-1|.
TGTGCCAGCAGCCCGAGCCCCAACCAAGAGACCCAGTACTTC
CASSPSPNQETQYF
>TRBJ1-5|.|TRBV19|.
TGTGCCAGTAGTATAGGGCAGGGACAGCCCCAGCATTTT
CASSIGQGQPQHF
>TRBJ1-5|.|TRBV20-1|.
TGCAGTGCTAGAGGCGGGGCGGCGGGCAATCAGCCCCAGCATTTT
CSARGGAAGNQPQHF
>TRBJ2-7|few|TRBV14|.
TGTGCCAGCAGCCAAGATTCCCAGGGGACGCGCGAGCAGTACTTC
CASSQDSQGTREQYF
>TRBJ1-2|many|TRBV6-5|.
TGTGCCAGCAGTTACAGGGCAATCGATGGCTACACCTTC
CASSYRAIDGYTF
>TRBJ2-3|few|TRBV6-1|TRBD2
TGTGCCAGCAGTCCCGATACTAGCGGGAGGGCCTATACGCAGTATTTT
CASSPDTSGRAYTQYF
>TRBJ2-3|many|TRBV7-2|.
TGTGCCAGCAGTCTAGCTAGGACAGCCCTGACAGATACGCAGTATTTT
CASSLARTALTDTQYF
>TRBJ2-7|few|TRBV20-1|.
TGCAGTGCTAGGAACTACTACGACTCCTACGAGCAGTACTTC
CSARNYYDSYEQYF
>TRBJ2-2|many|TRBV6-1|.
TGTGCCAGCAGTTACGCGCGGGACCCGACGATGGGGGAGCTGTTTTTT
CASSYARDPTMGELFF
>TRBJ2-1|.|TRBV29-1|TRBD2
TGCAGCGTTGAGGGTTTAGCGGGAGGGGGCAATGAGCAGTTCTTC
CSVEGLAGGGNEQFF
>TRBJ2-7|.|TRBV7-6|.
TGTGCCAGCAGCTTGGGCCAGGACAACTACGAGCAGTACTTC
CASSLGQDNYEQYF
>TRBJ2-5|.|TRBV7-2|.
TGTGCCAGCAGCAAAGGCACGGAGACCCAGTACTTC
CASSKGTETQYF
>TRBJ2-1|.|TRBV7-9|TRBD2
TGTGCCAGCAGCTCCCCCCGGGCAAGCGGGAGGCCCTCCTACAATGAGCAGTTCTTC
CASSSPRASGRPSYNEQFF
>TRBJ2-5|few|TRBV30|.
TGTGCCTGGAGTCACGGTGAGACCCAGTACTTC
CAWSHGETQYF
>TRBJ2-3|many|TRBV20-1|.
TGCAGTGCTAGAGTCCCCACAGATACGCAGTATTTT
CSARVPTDTQYF
>TRBJ1-5|many|TRBV18|.
TGTGCCAGCTCACCTGGGGACGGGTACAATCAGCCCCAGCATTTT
CASSPGDGYNQPQHF
>TRBJ2-1|few|TRBV5-6|.
TGTGCCAGCAGCTTGGCCCGACGACCCCGAACGAAGGGGCATGAGCAGTTCTTC
CASSLARRPRTKGHEQFF
>TRBJ1-5|many|TRBV6-6|TRBD1
TGTGCCAGCAGTTACCCGAAAGACAGGGTCGGGAAGCCCCAGCATTTT
CASSYPKDRVGKPQHF
>TRBJ2-1|.|TRBV5-4|.
TGTGCCAGCAGCGAGGGGGGGGGGAATGAGCAGTTCTTC
CASSEGGGNEQFF
>TRBJ2-7|.|TRBV6-2/TRBV6-3|TRBD1
TGTGCCAGCAGACAACCGGGACAGCTTCTCAACGAGCAGTACTTC
CASRQPGQLLNEQYF
>TRBJ2-2|.|TRBV15|TRBD2
TGTGCCACCAGCAGGGGACTAGCGGGTTCCGGGGAGCTGTTTTTT
CATSRGLAGSGELFF
>TRBJ2-7|few|TRBV5-6|TRBD1
TGTGCCAGCAGCCCGGACAGGGGGGACTACGAGCAGTACTTC
CASSPDRGDYEQYF
>TRBJ1-2|.|TRBV18|.
TGTGCCAGCTCACCACTCTCGCCATTTGAAAGGGGTGGCTACACCTTC
CASSPLSPFERGGYTF
>TRBJ1-2|.|TRBV29-1|.
TGCAGCGTTAAGGGGGGCGCGAGCTATGGCTACACCTTC
CSVKGGASYGYTF